This TCR beta chain is drawn from a study of shared clonotypes between healthy human individuals. Generated by immunoSEQ multiplex PCR, the TCRdb table keeps only in-frame clones and is missing some. The profile shows 2 million to 3 million clones, roughly 93% of them singletons. Remarks on this clone: Its target is unknown.

The V gene end was trimmed by 6 bases and the J gene end by 9 bases; junction bases not matched to a gene: 10. Germline V gene data show CDR1 as MNHEY and CDR2 as SMNVEV (reference sequence). The CDR3 has 15 residues. Points from the study as a whole: Clonotype sharing levels among donors were expected to vary with sequencing depth. The study found about 5% of naive CD4 clonotypes shared across four donors.

In the CD4+ fraction, cells were divided into CD45RA+ naive and CD45RA-negative memory subsets. This TCR was recovered from a man between 18 and 35 years old in good health. Some clones in this sample may be carry-over from other donors' samples. The chain couples TRBV27 to TRBJ2-1, with 11 positions matching TRBD2. Sequenced input: naive CD4+ T cells from PBMCs. Noted subset: CD45RA+ positively selected. The CDR3 is CASRLAGGPGGEQFF. DNA of the CDR3: TGTGCCAGCAGGTTAGCGGGAGGGCCGGGGGGTGAGCAGTTCTTC.